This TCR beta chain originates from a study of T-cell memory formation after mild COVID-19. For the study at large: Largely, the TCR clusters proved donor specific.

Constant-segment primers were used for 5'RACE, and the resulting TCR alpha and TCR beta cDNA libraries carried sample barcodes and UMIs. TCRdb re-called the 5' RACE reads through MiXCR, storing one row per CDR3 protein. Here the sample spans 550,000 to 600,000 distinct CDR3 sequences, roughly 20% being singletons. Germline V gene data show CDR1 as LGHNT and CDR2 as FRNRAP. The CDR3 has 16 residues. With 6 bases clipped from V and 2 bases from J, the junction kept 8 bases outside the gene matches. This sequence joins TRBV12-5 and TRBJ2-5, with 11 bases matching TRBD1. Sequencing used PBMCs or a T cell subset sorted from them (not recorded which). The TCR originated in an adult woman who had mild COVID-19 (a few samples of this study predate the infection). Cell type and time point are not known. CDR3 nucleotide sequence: TGTGCTAGTGGCGAAATCGGGACAGGGGGACAAGAGACCCAGTACTTC. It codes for CASGEIGTGGQETQYF.